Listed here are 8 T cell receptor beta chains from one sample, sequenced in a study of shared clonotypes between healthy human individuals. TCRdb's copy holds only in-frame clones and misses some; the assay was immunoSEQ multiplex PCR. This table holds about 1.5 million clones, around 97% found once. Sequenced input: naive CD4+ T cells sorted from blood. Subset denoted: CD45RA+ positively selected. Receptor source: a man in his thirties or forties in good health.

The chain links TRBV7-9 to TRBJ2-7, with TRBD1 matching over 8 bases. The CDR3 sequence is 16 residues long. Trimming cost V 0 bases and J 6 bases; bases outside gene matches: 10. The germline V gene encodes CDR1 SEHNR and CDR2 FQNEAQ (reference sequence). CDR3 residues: CASSLAGTGLRGEQYF. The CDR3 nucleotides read TGTGCCAGCAGCTTAGCCGGGACAGGCCTTAGGGGCGAGCAGTACTTC.

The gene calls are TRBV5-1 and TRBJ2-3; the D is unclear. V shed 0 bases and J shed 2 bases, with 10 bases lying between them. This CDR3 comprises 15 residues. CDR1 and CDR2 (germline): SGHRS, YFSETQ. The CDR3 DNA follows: TGCGCCAGCAGCTTGGCCTACGGCCTCACAGATACGCAGTATTTT. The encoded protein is CASSLAYGLTDTQYF.

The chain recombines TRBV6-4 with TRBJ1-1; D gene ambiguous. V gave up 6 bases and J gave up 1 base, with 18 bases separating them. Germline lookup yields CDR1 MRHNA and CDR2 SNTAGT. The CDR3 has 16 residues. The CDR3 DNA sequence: TGTGCCAGCAGATCCCTGGGCCGGGGTCCGAACACTGAAGCTTTCTTT. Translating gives CASRSLGRGPNTEAFF.

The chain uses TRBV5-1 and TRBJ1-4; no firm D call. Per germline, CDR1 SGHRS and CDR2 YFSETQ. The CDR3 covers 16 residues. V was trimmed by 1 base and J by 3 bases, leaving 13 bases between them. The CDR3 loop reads CASSLSVGLANEKLFF. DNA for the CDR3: TGCGCCAGCAGCTTGTCTGTAGGGCTCGCTAATGAAAAACTGTTTTTT. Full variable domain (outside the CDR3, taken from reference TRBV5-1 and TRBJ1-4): KAGVTQTPRYLIKTRGQQVTLSCSPISGHRSVSWYQQTPGQGLQFLFEYFSETQRNKGNFPGRFSGRQFSNSRSEMNVSTLELGDSALYLCASSLSVGLANEKLFFGSGTQLSVL.

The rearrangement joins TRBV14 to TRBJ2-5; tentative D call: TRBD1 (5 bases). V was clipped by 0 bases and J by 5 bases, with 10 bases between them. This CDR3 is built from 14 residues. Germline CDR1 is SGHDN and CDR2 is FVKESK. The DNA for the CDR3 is TGTGCCAGCAGCCAAGATAGGACAAGGGAGACCCAGTACTTC. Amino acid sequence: CASSQDRTRETQYF.

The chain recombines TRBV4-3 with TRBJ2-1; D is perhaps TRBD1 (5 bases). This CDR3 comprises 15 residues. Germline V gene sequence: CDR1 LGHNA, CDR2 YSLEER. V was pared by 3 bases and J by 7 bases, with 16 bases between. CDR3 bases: TGCGCCAGCAGCCACCCCCAGGGTCGACGAAATGAGCAGTTCTTC. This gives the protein CASSHPQGRRNEQFF.

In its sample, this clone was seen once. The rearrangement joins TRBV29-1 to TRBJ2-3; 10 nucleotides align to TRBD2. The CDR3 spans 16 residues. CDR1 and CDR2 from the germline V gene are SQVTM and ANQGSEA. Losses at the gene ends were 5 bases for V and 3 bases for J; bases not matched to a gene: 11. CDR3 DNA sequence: TGCAGCGTTATCCGTCTAGCGGGAGTAGGGACAGATACGCAGTATTTT. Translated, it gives CSVIRLAGVGTDTQYF.

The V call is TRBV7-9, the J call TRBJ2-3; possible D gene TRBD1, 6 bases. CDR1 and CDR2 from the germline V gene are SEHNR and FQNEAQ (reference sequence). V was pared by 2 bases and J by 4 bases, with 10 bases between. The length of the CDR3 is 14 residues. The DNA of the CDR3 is TGTGCCAGCAGCTTATTAGCAGGGGCAGATACGCAGTATTTT. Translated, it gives CASSLLAGADTQYF.